This T cell receptor beta chain was obtained from a study of T cell changes during pregnancy in multiple sclerosis. The CDR3 consists of 15 residues. The germline gives CDR1 ENHRY, CDR2 SYGVKD. The junction had 8 bases not matched to a gene; V was cut back by 4 bases and J by 5 bases. Data came from immunoSEQ multiplex PCR; TCRdb stores just in-frame clones and leaves some out. The sample carries about 36,000 clones, about 88% recorded once. This specimen was CD4+ T cells from peripheral blood mononuclear cells, taken in the first trimester of pregnancy. The chain joins TRBV10-3 to TRBJ1-5; 7 bases match TRBD1. The clonotype was recovered from a female donor with multiple sclerosis, enrolled in a pregnancy study. The CDR3 nucleotides are TGTGCCATCAGTGGGGACAGTCTCGAGGATCAGCCCCAGCATTTT. This sequence encodes CAISGDSLEDQPQHF.